The clone carrying this T cell receptor (beta chain) showed up just once. The source of the sample is a study of regulatory T cells in long-lasting Graves disease. The time point was: newly diagnosed GD, antithyroid drugs for less than 3 months. Extracted PBMC RNA gave rise to the TCR library. The CDR3 has 13 amino acids. V was pared by 6 bases and J by 9 bases, with 10 bases of the junction left unmatched. Investigators prepared the TCR beta libraries by applying iRepertoire HTBI primers and Arm-PCR of CDR3 regions. TCRdb redid the calling of the multiplex PCR reads with MiXCR, one entry per CDR3 protein. Of fewer than 650,000 distinct CDR3 sequences in the sample, more than 15% were seen once. These data were also filed under a second study, of T cells in Graves' hyperthyroidism and ophthalmopathy. That work adds: TCR CDR3 underwent first-round RT-PCR with the HTBI primer set.

This clonotype originated in a young man with Graves disease. Sequenced here: peripheral blood mononuclear cells (PBMCs), sampled at new diagnosis, from a patient treated with antithyroid drugs. The chain uses TRBV12-3 or TRBV12-4 and TRBJ2-5, with TRBD2 matching over 7 bases. The CDR3 region has the DNA TGTGCCAGCAGCCGACTAGCTTGGGAGGCCCAGTACTTC. It is translated as CASSRLAWEAQYF.